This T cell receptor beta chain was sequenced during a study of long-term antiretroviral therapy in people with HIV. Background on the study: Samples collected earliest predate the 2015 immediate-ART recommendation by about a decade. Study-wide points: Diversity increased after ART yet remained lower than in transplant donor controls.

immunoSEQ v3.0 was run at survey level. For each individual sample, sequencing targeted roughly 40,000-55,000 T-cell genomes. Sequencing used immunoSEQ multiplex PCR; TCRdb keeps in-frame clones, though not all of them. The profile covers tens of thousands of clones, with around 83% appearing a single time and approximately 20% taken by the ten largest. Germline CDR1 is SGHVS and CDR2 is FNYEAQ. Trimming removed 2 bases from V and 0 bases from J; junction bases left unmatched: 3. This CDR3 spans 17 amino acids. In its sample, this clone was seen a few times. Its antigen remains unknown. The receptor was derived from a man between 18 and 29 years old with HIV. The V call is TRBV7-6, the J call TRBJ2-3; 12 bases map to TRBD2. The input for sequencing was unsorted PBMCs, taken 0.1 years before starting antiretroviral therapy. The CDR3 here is CASSLWTSGDSTDTQYF. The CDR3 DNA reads TGTGCCAGCAGCTTATGGACTAGCGGGGATAGCACAGATACGCAGTATTTT.